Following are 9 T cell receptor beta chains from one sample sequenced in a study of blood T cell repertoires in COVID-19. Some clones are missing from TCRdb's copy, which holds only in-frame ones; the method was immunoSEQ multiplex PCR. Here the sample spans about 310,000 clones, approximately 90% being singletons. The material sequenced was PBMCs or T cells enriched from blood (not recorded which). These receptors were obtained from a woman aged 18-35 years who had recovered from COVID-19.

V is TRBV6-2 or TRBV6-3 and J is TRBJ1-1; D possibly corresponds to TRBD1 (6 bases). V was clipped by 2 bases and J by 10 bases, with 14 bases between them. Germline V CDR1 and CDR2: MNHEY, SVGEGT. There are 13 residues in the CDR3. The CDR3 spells CASSYNRARGAFF. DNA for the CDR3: TGTGCCAGCAGTTACAACAGGGCCCGGGGAGCTTTCTTT.

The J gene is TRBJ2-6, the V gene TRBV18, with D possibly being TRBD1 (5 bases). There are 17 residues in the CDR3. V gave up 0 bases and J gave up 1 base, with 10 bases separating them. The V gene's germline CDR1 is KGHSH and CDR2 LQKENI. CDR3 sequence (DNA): TGTGCCAGCTCACCACCGCGTCCAGGGTCTGGGGCCAACGTCCTGACTTTC. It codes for CASSPPRPGSGANVLTF.

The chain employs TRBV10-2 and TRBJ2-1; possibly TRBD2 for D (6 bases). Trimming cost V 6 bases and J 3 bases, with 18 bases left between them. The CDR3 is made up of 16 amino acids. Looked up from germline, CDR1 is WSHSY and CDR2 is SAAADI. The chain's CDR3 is CASRYSLARDYNEQFF. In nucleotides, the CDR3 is TGCGCCAGCAGGTACTCCCTAGCGAGGGACTACAATGAGCAGTTCTTC.

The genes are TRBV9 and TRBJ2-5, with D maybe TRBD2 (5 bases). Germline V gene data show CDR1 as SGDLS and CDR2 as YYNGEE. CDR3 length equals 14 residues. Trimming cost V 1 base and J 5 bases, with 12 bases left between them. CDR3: CASSVTSGAETQYF. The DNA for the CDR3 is TGTGCCAGCAGCGTAACCAGCGGCGCGGAGACCCAGTACTTC.

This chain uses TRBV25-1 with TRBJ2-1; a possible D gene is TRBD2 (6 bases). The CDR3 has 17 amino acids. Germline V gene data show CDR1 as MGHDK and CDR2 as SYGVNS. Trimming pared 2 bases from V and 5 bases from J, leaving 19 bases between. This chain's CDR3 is CASSEERVGVGDNEQFF. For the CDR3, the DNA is TGTGCCAGCAGTGAAGAGCGGGTGGGGGTCGGGGACAATGAGCAGTTCTTC.

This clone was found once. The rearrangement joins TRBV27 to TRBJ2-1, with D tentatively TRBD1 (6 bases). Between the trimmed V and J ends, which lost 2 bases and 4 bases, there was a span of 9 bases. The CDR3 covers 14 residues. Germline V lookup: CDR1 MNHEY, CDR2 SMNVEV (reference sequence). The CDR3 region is CASSLQGTYNEQFF. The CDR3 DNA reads TGTGCCAGCAGTTTACAGGGGACGTACAATGAGCAGTTCTTC.

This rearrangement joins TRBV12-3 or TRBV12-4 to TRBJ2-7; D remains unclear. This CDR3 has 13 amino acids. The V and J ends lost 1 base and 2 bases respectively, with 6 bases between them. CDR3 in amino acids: CASSLDSTYEQYF. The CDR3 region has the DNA TGTGCCAGCAGTTTAGACAGTACCTACGAGCAGTACTTC.

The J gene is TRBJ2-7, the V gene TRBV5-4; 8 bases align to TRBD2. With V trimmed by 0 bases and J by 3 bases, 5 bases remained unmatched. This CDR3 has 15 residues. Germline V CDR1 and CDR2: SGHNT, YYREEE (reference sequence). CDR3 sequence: CASSLGGRQNYEQYF. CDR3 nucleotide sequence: TGTGCCAGCAGCTTGGGCGGGAGGCAAAACTACGAGCAGTACTTC.

The CDR3 bases are TGTGCCAGCAGTTTCGCGGGGACTGAAGCTTTCTTT. This translates into CASSFAGTEAFF. V is TRBV12-3 or TRBV12-4 and J is TRBJ1-1, with D unclear. The CDR3 sequence is 12 residues long. V lost 3 bases to trimming and J lost 5 bases, with 7 bases between them.